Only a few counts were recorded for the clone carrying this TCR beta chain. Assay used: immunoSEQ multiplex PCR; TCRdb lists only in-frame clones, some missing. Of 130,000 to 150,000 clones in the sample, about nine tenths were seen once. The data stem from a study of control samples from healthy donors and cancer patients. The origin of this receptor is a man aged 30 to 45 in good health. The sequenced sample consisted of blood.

CDR3 loop: CASSYGQGAYEQYF. CDR3 nucleotides: TGTGCCAGCAGTTACGGACAGGGAGCCTACGAGCAGTACTTC. The rearrangement joins TRBV6-5 to TRBJ2-7; TRBD1 matches 8 bases. J lost 2 bases, V lost 2 bases, and 2 bases had no gene match. The V gene's germline CDR1 is MNHEY and CDR2 SVGAGI. The CDR3 runs 14 residues.